This T cell receptor beta chain stems from a study of T-cell memory formation after mild COVID-19. TCRdb recomputed calls from the 5' RACE reads with MiXCR, one row per CDR3 protein. The sample carries roughly 350,000 distinct CDR3 sequences, under 25% recorded once. Specimen: PBMCs or a T cell subset sorted from them (not recorded which). This sequence originates from an adult woman who had mild COVID-19 (a few samples of this study predate the infection). Cell type and time point are not known.

As DNA, the CDR3 is TGTGCCAGCAGCGCCAGGGACAGGGGATCGTACAATGAGCAGTTCTTC. As protein: CASSARDRGSYNEQFF. The genes are TRBV7-2 and TRBJ2-1; TRBD1 aligns across 10 bases. The CDR3 covers 16 residues. Germline CDR1 SGHTA, CDR2 FQGNSA. Unmatched junction bases numbered 8, after V lost 5 bases and J lost 4 bases.